These 11 T cell receptor beta chains share one sample of origin, sequenced in a study of T cells in Graves' hyperthyroidism and ophthalmopathy (dated 2019 in TCRdb). Library preparation was by multiplex PCR. For sequencing, an Illumina HiSeq 2000 was employed. TCR beta CDR3 regions were amplified from RNA transcripts. For the first round of RT-PCR on the TCR CDR3, the HTBI primer set was used together with the Qiagen OneStep RT-PCR kit. TCRdb ran its own pipeline on the public reads, namely fastp trimming at Q25 and MiXCR clone calling, and kept in-frame beta chains. Entries are consolidated by CDR3 protein sequence, retaining the most common genes and DNA. A total of about 660,000 distinct CDR3 sequences appear in this sample, just under 45% of them only once. Roughly 6.5% of the sample is taken by the ten largest. The specimen sequenced was peripheral blood or thyroid tissue (not recorded which). Receptor source: an adult man with Graves' disease, either hyperthyroidism or ophthalmopathy (not recorded which).

V gene TRBV7-9 combines with J gene TRBJ2-5; 9 bases are a match to TRBD1. Germline CDR1 reads SEHNR; CDR2 reads FQNEAQ (reference sequence). The CDR3 is 16 amino acids. The V gene end was trimmed by 5 bases and the J gene end by 9 bases; junction bases not matched to a gene: 16. CDR3 bases: TGTGCCAGCAGCGCCGGAGGACAGGGGAGTGAAGGGGCCCAGTACTTC. This translates into CASSAGGQGSEGAQYF.

This clonotype was counted a few times. The CDR3 here is CSVARGPSYEQYF. As DNA, the CDR3 is TGCAGCGTTGCGCGGGGGCCCTCCTACGAGCAGTACTTC. This chain connects TRBV29-1 to TRBJ2-7; D might be TRBD2 (7 bases). Trimming removed 4 bases from V and 0 bases from J, with 10 bases in between. The CDR3 length is 13 residues. The germline V gene has CDR1 SQVTM and CDR2 ANQGSEA.

This clonotype was counted a single time. This CDR3 is CSVEIGGASASGYTF. DNA of the CDR3: TGCAGCGTAGAGATCGGGGGCGCTTCGGCCAGTGGCTACACCTTC. The chain is built from TRBV29-1 and TRBJ1-2, with a possible D match to TRBD1 (6 bases). CDR3 length: 15 residues. V was cut by 6 bases and J by 7 bases, with 24 bases left in between. The V gene's germline CDR1 is SQVTM and CDR2 ANQGSEA.

The chain carries TRBV19 and TRBJ1-2; D is undetermined. Germline loops: CDR1 LNHDA, CDR2 SQIVND (reference sequence). Trimming shortened V by 0 bases and J by 5 bases, and 16 bases separated the two germline ends. This CDR3 is 16 amino acids long. CDR3 sequence reads: CASSIDMTKISYGYTF. Here the CDR3 DNA reads TGTGCCAGTAGTATAGACATGACCAAAATCAGTTATGGCTACACCTTC.

The chain couples TRBV7-8 to TRBJ1-4, with D possibly being TRBD1 (5 bases). Deletions cut 3 bases from V and 5 bases from J, with 16 bases between. The CDR3 runs to 16 residues. The V gene's germline CDR1 is SGHVS and CDR2 FQNEAQ. The CDR3 sequence: CASSLGLGGSNEKLFF. The CDR3 region has the DNA TGTGCCAGCAGCTTGGGCCTCGGGGGGAGCAATGAAAAACTGTTTTTT. Drawing the rest from reference TRBV7-8 and TRBJ1-4, the complete variable domain is GAGVSQSPRYKVAKRGQDVALRCDPISGHVSLFWYQQALGQGPEFLTYFQNEAQLDKSGLPSDRFFAERPEGSVSTLKIQRTQQEDSAVYLCASSLGLGGSNEKLFFGSGTQLSVL.

This clonotype came up a few times. At one boundary the junction diverges from the germline segment, which might be a read error. V is TRBV5-5 and J is TRBJ1-2; TRBD1 is a possible D gene (6 bases). The CDR3 is 15 residues long. Germline CDR1 is SGHKS and CDR2 is YYEKEE (reference sequence). CDR3 protein: CASSLEARGIGGYTF. In DNA form, the CDR3 reads TGCGCCAGCAGCTTGGAGGCGAGGGGGATAGGTGGCTACACCTTC.

This clonotype came up once. This may be a read error: a much more frequent sequence differs by one nucleotide. The V call is TRBV2, the J call TRBJ1-4; unclear D gene. The CDR3 contains 13 residues. Between the trimmed V and J ends, which lost 7 bases and 12 bases, there was a span of 18 bases. Germline CDR1 SNHLY, CDR2 FYNNEI. The CDR3 nucleotides are TGTGCCAGCAACTTAGGATCCCTCGACGAACTGTTTTTT. Amino acid sequence: CASNLGSLDELFF.

This clonotype was counted a few times. The chain couples TRBV19 to TRBJ2-5, with 7 bases that match TRBD2. The CDR3 spans 15 residues. V dropped 5 bases and J dropped 4; count of bases not matched to a gene: 10. The germline V gene encodes CDR1 LNHDA and CDR2 SQIVND (reference sequence). The CDR3 DNA is TGTGCCAGTAGTGTCGGGGGACTAAGGCGAGAGACCCAGTACTTC. As protein: CASSVGGLRRETQYF.

This clonotype was observed a few times. CDR3 residues: CASRPGRGSGNTIYF. In DNA, the CDR3 is TGTGCCAGTAGGCCAGGGAGGGGCTCTGGAAACACCATATATTTT. The chain combines TRBV19 with TRBJ1-3, with a possible D match to TRBD1 (5 bases). The germline gives CDR1 LNHDA, CDR2 SQIVND (reference sequence). The CDR3 is 15 residues long. Trimming stripped 6 bases from V and 0 bases from J, with 12 bases between.

The chain joins TRBV7-3 to TRBJ2-5, with 8 bases matching TRBD1. The germline gives CDR1 SGHTA, CDR2 FQGTGA. Unmatched junction bases numbered 20, after V lost 4 bases and J lost 1 base. The CDR3 extends over 20 amino acids. The DNA of the CDR3 is TGTGCCAGCAGCTGGGGACCGGGACAGGCGGCTTGGGTGCCCCAAGAGACCCAGTACTTC. Translated, it gives CASSWGPGQAAWVPQETQYF.

Points on this clonotype: A single base separates this from a much larger clone, so it may be a read error. The chain carries TRBV7-8 and TRBJ2-5; tentative D call: TRBD2 (5 bases). Germline values: CDR1 SGHVS, CDR2 FQNEAQ. The CDR3 length is 12 residues. CDR3 region: CASSLATRPQCF. Here the CDR3 DNA reads TGTGCCAGCAGCTTAGCCACTAGACCCCAGTGCTTC.